This T cell receptor (beta chain) was obtained from a study of cytomegalovirus exposure and HLA in healthy donors. The primer mix had 60 Vbeta and 13 Jbeta primers. Clones were sequenced by immunoSEQ multiplex PCR, and TCRdb holds only the in-frame ones, with some missing. The sample lists approximately 170,000 clones, 82% seen once, with approximately 1.6% in the top ten. A word on this clone: Its antigen is not known.

General study points: For most TCR beta V segments, an earlier analysis put the productive rate at about 87% or about 30% of the time. Common viral pathogens seemed to be connected with several of the most significant clusters, according to a later analysis.

Germline values: CDR1 MNHNS, CDR2 SASEGT. V was clipped by 6 bases and J by 1 base, with 6 bases between them. The CDR3 contains 12 residues. Though probably carrying unrecorded immune exposures, donors were nominally healthy at sampling. The chain links TRBV6-1 to TRBJ2-5, with no clear D. The clonotype comes from a male donor in good health and CMV-seronegative. The specimen sequenced was PBMCs. The CDR3 sequence is CASRVGQETQYF. The DNA for the CDR3 is TGTGCCAGCAGGGTCGGCCAAGAGACCCAGTACTTC.